The 29 T cell receptor beta chains below were found in one sample sequenced in a study of cytomegalovirus exposure and HLA in healthy donors (dated by TCRdb to 2015 to 2018). The protocol used for the library was the immunoSEQ multiplex PCR assay. A mixture of 60 forward primers for TCR Vbeta segments and 13 reverse primers for TCR Jbeta segments was used in the multiplex PCR. TCRdb took over this immuneACCESS table, retaining in-frame rearrangements with V and J assigned. Such tables are incomplete; in checked studies, under half of the missing clones stem from an unresolved V gene, and the remainder is unexplained. This sample lists some 91,000 clones; roughly 86% were detected once. Of the sample, 8.5% to 10% falls within the top ten clones. Input material: PBMCs. These receptor sequences come from a man aged 30 to 45 in good health and CMV-seropositive.

This clone has a handful of counts. This chain connects TRBV6-6 to TRBJ2-5; 7 bases align to TRBD2. This CDR3 spans 13 amino acids. CDR1 is MNHNY and CDR2 is SVGAGI in the germline V gene (reference sequence). With V trimmed by 6 bases and J by 2 bases, 3 bases remained unmatched. This CDR3 reads CASRKGLQETQYF. For the CDR3, the DNA is TGTGCCAGCAGAAAGGGACTACAAGAGACCCAGTACTTC.

This sequence joins TRBV5-1 and TRBJ2-3, with TRBD2 matching over 14 bases. Germline trimming cut 0 bases from V and 2 bases from J; bases unmatched to any gene: 8. The germline gives CDR1 SGHRS, CDR2 YFSETQ. The CDR3 spans 19 residues. CDR3 in DNA: TGCGCCAGCAGCTTGGTCGGGACTAGCGGGAGTGGGTTCACAGATACGCAGTATTTT. Translating it yields CASSLVGTSGSGFTDTQYF.

The rearrangement joins TRBV4-1 to TRBJ1-5; D call uncertain. The CDR3 is 16 residues long. V was clipped by 0 bases and J by 2 bases, with 11 bases between them. Per germline, CDR1 MGHRA and CDR2 YSYEKL. As DNA, the CDR3 is TGCGCCAGCAGCCAAGACCGGGGTTTGGGCAATCAGCCCCAGCATTTT. Protein sequence: CASSQDRGLGNQPQHF.

The gene calls are TRBV4-1 and TRBJ2-1; 10 nucleotides line up with TRBD2. The CDR3 length is 18 residues. Trimming removed 1 base from V and 4 bases from J; junction bases left unmatched: 10. Germline-derived CDR1 and CDR2 are MGHRA and YSYEKL. The chain's CDR3 is CASSQGLRAGGIYNEQFF. The CDR3 DNA reads as TGCGCCAGCAGCCAAGGGCTCCGAGCGGGAGGGATTTACAATGAGCAGTTCTTC.

The V call is TRBV4-1, the J call TRBJ2-7, with TRBD1 as a possible D gene (6 bases). The length of the CDR3 is 14 residues. Germline V lookup: CDR1 MGHRA, CDR2 YSYEKL. Trimming removed 1 base at V and 4 bases at J, with 11 bases between. In DNA, the CDR3 is TGCGCCAGCAGCCAAGGGACAGTAGGGTACGAGCAGTACTTC. It yields the protein CASSQGTVGYEQYF.

V is TRBV6-5 and J is TRBJ2-1; 8 nucleotides line up with TRBD2. Germline-derived CDR1 and CDR2 are MNHEY and SVGAGI. CDR3 length: 14 residues. V lost 4 bases, J lost 3 bases, and 2 bases stayed unmatched. The CDR3 protein is CASSWTSSYNEQFF. CDR3 nucleotides: TGTGCCAGCAGTTGGACTAGCAGCTACAATGAGCAGTTCTTC.

The chain combines TRBV16 with TRBJ1-6, with TRBD1 matching 9 bases. The CDR3 is 15 amino acids. Looked up from germline, CDR1 is KGHSY and CDR2 is FQNENV. With 1 base clipped from V and 8 bases from J, the junction kept 3 bases outside the gene matches. CDR3 in DNA: TGTGCCAGCAGCCAATGGGACAGGGTGTATTCACCCCTCCACTTT. Translated: CASSQWDRVYSPLHF.

The chain is built from TRBV30 and TRBJ2-7, with 7 bases identical to TRBD1. Trimming removed 5 bases from V and 6 bases from J; junction bases left unmatched: 10. The CDR3 sequence is 13 residues long. In germline, CDR1 is GTSNPN, CDR2 SVGIG (reference sequence). DNA of the CDR3: TGTGCCTGGGAGAAAAGTTCAGGGGGCGAGCAGTACTTC. It yields the protein CAWEKSSGGEQYF.

The chain is built from TRBV11-2 and TRBJ2-7; 12 bases map to TRBD2. Germline V gene lookup returns CDR1 SGHAT and CDR2 FQNNGV. V lost 0 bases and J lost 0; bases outside the gene matches: 6. This CDR3 is built from 18 residues. The CDR3 DNA follows: TGTGCCAGCAGCTTAGATCTTGGACTAGCGGGATCCTCCTACGAGCAGTACTTC. Protein sequence: CASSLDLGLAGSSYEQYF.

V is TRBV7-8 and J is TRBJ1-1; no clear D. V was clipped by 1 base and J by 0 bases, with 12 bases between them. Germline CDR1 reads SGHVS; CDR2 reads FQNEAQ. The CDR3 is made up of 16 amino acids. The CDR3 DNA reads TGTGCCAGCAGCTTAGTTGTAGTTGCTATGAACACTGAAGCTTTCTTT. Translation gives CASSLVVVAMNTEAFF.

This clone was found a few times. The sample carries other DNA sequences with the same CDR3. This chain connects TRBV6-1 to TRBJ2-3, with 10 nucleotides matching TRBD2. Germline CDR1 is MNHNS and CDR2 is SASEGT. The V and J ends lost 2 bases and 5 bases, in that order; junction bases with no gene match: 1. The CDR3 is made up of 14 amino acids. DNA of the CDR3: TGTGCCAGCAGTGAACGACTAGCGGGAGATACGCAGTATTTT. Residues: CASSERLAGDTQYF.

This clone appeared a single time. This chain joins TRBV27 and TRBJ1-5; 9 bases match TRBD1. Germline V gene sequence: CDR1 MNHEY, CDR2 SMNVEV (reference sequence). CDR3 size: 12 residues. V lost 9 bases and J lost 6; bases outside the gene matches: 3. The CDR3 is CASGQGSQPQHF. The CDR3 DNA follows: TGTGCCAGTGGACAGGGGAGTCAGCCCCAGCATTTT.

This clone has a single count. The V call is TRBV27, the J call TRBJ2-7; TRBD1 is a possible D gene (5 bases). The CDR3 length is 16 residues. The germline V gene encodes CDR1 MNHEY and CDR2 SMNVEV (reference sequence). Trimming removed 5 bases from V and 5 bases from J, with 22 bases in between. The CDR3 sequence is CASSTTVGVPFHEQYF. In DNA, the CDR3 is TGTGCCAGCAGTACGACAGTAGGAGTACCCTTCCACGAGCAGTACTTC.

V and J are TRBV7-9 and TRBJ1-1, with a possible D match to TRBD1 (5 bases). Trimming took off 0 bases at V and 3 bases at J, with 11 bases between the two ends. This CDR3 is built from 15 residues. CDR1 is SEHNR, CDR2 FQNEAQ, per germline (reference sequence). DNA of the CDR3: TGTGCCAGCAGCTTAGCGGGCGGGGGGGACACTGAAGCTTTCTTT. It is translated as CASSLAGGGDTEAFF. Full variable domain (rest looked up from reference TRBV7-9 and TRBJ1-1): DTGVSQNPRHKITKRGQNVTFRCDPISEHNRLYWYRQTLGQGPEFLTYFQNEAQLEKSRLLSDRFSAERPKGSFSTLEIQRTEQGDSAMYLCASSLAGGGDTEAFFGQGTRLTVV.

The gene calls are TRBV4-1 and TRBJ1-5; D is possibly TRBD1 (6 bases). This CDR3 spans 18 amino acids. CDR1 and CDR2 from the germline V gene are MGHRA and YSYEKL. V shed 3 bases and J shed 3 bases, with 21 bases lying between them. The CDR3 reads CASSQLSSGHPYNQPQHF. The CDR3 DNA follows: TGCGCCAGCAGCCAGTTATCGTCGGGACATCCCTACAATCAGCCCCAGCATTTT.

The sample holds a few counts of this clone. The rearrangement joins TRBV11-2 to TRBJ2-1; 8 bases align to TRBD2. The J segment lost 10 bases and the V segment lost 2 bases, leaving 7 bases of the junction unmatched. This CDR3 is 14 amino acids long. The germline V gene encodes CDR1 SGHAT and CDR2 FQNNGV. CDR3 protein: CASSLLSGGGEQFF. In DNA, the CDR3 is TGTGCCAGCAGCTTATTATCGGGAGGGGGAGAGCAGTTCTTC.

V usage is TRBV9 and J usage is TRBJ2-7; 10 bases align to TRBD1. Unmatched junction bases numbered 6, after V lost 3 bases and J lost 3 bases. The germline V gene has CDR1 SGDLS and CDR2 YYNGEE. CDR3 length: 15 amino acids. The CDR3 bases are TGTGCCAGCAGCGCCTCCGGGACAGGGGTCTACGAGCAGTACTTC. It codes for CASSASGTGVYEQYF. The entire variable domain, with the rest obtained from reference TRBV9 and TRBJ2-7, is as follows: DSGVTQTPKHLITATGQRVTLRCSPRSGDLSVYWYQQSLDQGLQFLIQYYNGEERAKGNILERFSAQQFPDLHSELNLSSLELGDSALYFCASSASGTGVYEQYFGPGTRLTVT.

The chain employs TRBV6-5 and TRBJ2-5, with 11 bases that match TRBD1. Germline values: CDR1 MNHEY, CDR2 SVGAGI. Losses at the gene ends were 6 bases for V and 5 bases for J; bases not matched to a gene: 5. This CDR3 region has 14 residues. CDR3 protein: CASRDRGRGETQYF. CDR3 sequence (DNA): TGTGCCAGCAGGGACAGGGGGCGAGGTGAGACCCAGTACTTC.

This clone appeared a few times. The chain carries TRBV27 and TRBJ2-1; 10 bases are a match to TRBD1. The germline V gene encodes CDR1 MNHEY and CDR2 SMNVEV (reference sequence). The CDR3 totals 17 residues. V lost 6 bases, J lost 9 bases, and 17 bases stayed unmatched. CDR3 sequence reads: CASSLSARDRGIVEQFF. CDR3 bases: TGTGCCAGCAGCCTCTCCGCCCGGGACAGGGGAATCGTTGAGCAGTTCTTC.

The chain joins TRBV7-9 to TRBJ2-7; 11 bases align to TRBD1. V dropped 3 bases and J dropped 6; count of bases not matched to a gene: 7. Germline CDR1 and CDR2: SEHNR and FQNEAQ (reference sequence). The CDR3 contains 15 residues. The CDR3 bases are TGTGCCAGCAGCTTCCCAAGGACAGGGGGCGGCGAGCAGTACTTC. Its protein product is CASSFPRTGGGEQYF.

The chain recombines TRBV5-1 with TRBJ1-1; 8 bases fit TRBD1. The CDR3 runs 16 residues. V gave up 0 bases and J gave up 3 bases; unmatched junction bases: 7. In germline, CDR1 is SGHRS, CDR2 YFSETQ. The chain's CDR3 is CASSLGLSQGDTEAFF. For the CDR3, the DNA is TGCGCCAGCAGCTTGGGTTTGTCACAGGGGGACACTGAAGCTTTCTTT.

The genes are TRBV19 and TRBJ2-1, with 10 bases fitting TRBD2. The length of the CDR3 is 17 residues. After removal of 7 bases from V and 2 bases from J, the junction contained 11 bases not matched to a gene. Germline CDR1 is LNHDA and CDR2 is SQIVND (reference sequence). CDR3 protein: CASNKGLAGDPYNEQFF. CDR3 in DNA: TGTGCCAGTAACAAGGGGCTAGCGGGAGATCCCTACAATGAGCAGTTCTTC.

V usage is TRBV15 and J usage is TRBJ1-2; 7 nucleotides agree with TRBD1. Trimming took 2 bases from V and 5 from J; bases not matched to a gene: 8. The CDR3 contains 15 residues. Germline CDR1 reads LNHNV; CDR2 reads YYDKDF (reference sequence). Here the CDR3 DNA reads TGTGCCACCAGCAGAAACAACAGGGGAGGTTATGGCTACACCTTC. It encodes CATSRNNRGGYGYTF.

This chain connects TRBV6-5 to TRBJ2-5; 8 positions match TRBD2. The V and J ends lost 2 bases and 2 bases, in that order; junction bases with no gene match: 7. The CDR3 covers 16 residues. In germline, CDR1 is MNHEY, CDR2 SVGAGI. The CDR3 nucleotides read TGTGCCAGCAGTTACCGGACTAGCCGGTCACAAGAGACCCAGTACTTC. The encoded protein is CASSYRTSRSQETQYF.

J is TRBJ2-3 and V is TRBV27; D perhaps matches TRBD2 (5 bases). Trimming stripped 2 bases from V and 5 bases from J, with 5 bases between. Looked up from germline, CDR1 is MNHEY and CDR2 is SMNVEV (reference sequence). The CDR3 covers 12 residues. The CDR3: CASSLAGDTQYF. As DNA, the CDR3 is TGTGCCAGCAGTTTAGCGGGAGATACGCAGTATTTT.

For the CDR3, the DNA is TGTGCCTGGTTGACAGGGGGTCGCACCGGGGAGCTGTTTTTT. Amino acid sequence: CAWLTGGRTGELFF. The chain links TRBV30 to TRBJ2-2; TRBD1 agrees at 9 bases. J gave up 4 bases and V 5 bases, and 5 bases lay outside the gene matches. The CDR3 totals 14 residues. Germline assignment: CDR1 GTSNPN and CDR2 SVGIG (reference sequence). The full variable domain, rest sourced from reference TRBV30 and TRBJ2-2, is SQTIHQWPATLVQPVGSPLSLECTVEGTSNPNLYWYRQAAGRGLQLLFYSVGIGQISSEVPQNLSASRPQDRQFILSSKKLLLSDSGFYLCAWLTGGRTGELFFGEGSRLTVL.

The V call is TRBV28, the J call TRBJ2-4; perhaps TRBD2 as D (6 bases). CDR1 is MDHEN, CDR2 SYDVKM, per germline. CDR3 length: 16 residues. V lost 3 bases, J lost 0 bases, and 12 bases lay in between. DNA for the CDR3: TGTGCCAGCAGTTTGAGTCAGGGACTAGCCAAAAACATTCAGTACTTC. Its translation: CASSLSQGLAKNIQYF.

The chain couples TRBV7-2 to TRBJ2-3, with D perhaps TRBD1 (6 bases). With 2 bases removed from V and 3 bases from J, the gap between germline ends came to 9 bases. The length of the CDR3 is 14 residues. Germline V CDR1 and CDR2: SGHTA, FQGNSA. The CDR3: CASSLYRETDTQYF. The CDR3, as DNA: TGTGCCAGCAGCTTATACAGGGAAACAGATACGCAGTATTTT.

The V and J genes are TRBV9 and TRBJ2-1; 13 bases are shared with TRBD2. The CDR3 length is 19 residues. CDR1 SGDLS and CDR2 YYNGEE come from the germline V gene. The J segment lost 4 bases and the V segment lost 4 bases, leaving 14 bases of the junction unmatched. The CDR3 DNA reads TGTGCCAGCAGCTCCCCCGGGACTAGCGGGAACAACGGTTACAATGAGCAGTTCTTC. Amino acid sequence: CASSSPGTSGNNGYNEQFF.